This passage covers 25 T cell receptor beta chains from one sample sequenced in a study of a mutant IDH1 vaccine in newly diagnosed glioma (dated by TCRdb to about 2021). For these receptors, no antigen is known. Interpreted using the paper, the time point label stands for: week 23, last vaccination. Each vaccine dose, consisting of 300 ug of a 20-mer mutant IDH1 peptide in Montanide, was administered subcutaneously with topical imiquimod. Receptors were amplified or captured by the immunoSEQ multiplex PCR assay. Imported from immuneACCESS, the table was reduced by TCRdb to in-frame sequences with V and J called. These copies leave out some clones; in studies compared against another copy, an unresolved V gene accounts for under half, and the cause of the remainder is not known. The sample records around 11,000 clones, approximately 88% of which are singletons. Of the sample, around 4.9% falls within the top ten clones.

Material: PBMCs, obtained from a glioma patient whose treatment included an IDH1 peptide vaccine. Source of these receptors: a woman in her 40s with glioma. Some clones in this sample may be carry-over from other donors' samples.

The CDR3 nucleotides read TGTGCCAGTAGTATACAGGGGGCGGGGGGCTTCCCCGCCGGGGCCAACGTCCTGACTTTC. Residues: CASSIQGAGGFPAGANVLTF. The chain has TRBV19 and TRBJ2-6; D may be TRBD1 or TRBD2 (8 bases each). From germline, CDR1 is LNHDA and CDR2 SQIVND (reference sequence). Trimming left V 2 bases short and J 4 bases short, with 24 bases between. This CDR3 has 20 residues.

This chain links TRBV4-2 with TRBJ2-1; D gene uncertain. The CDR3 loop spans 13 amino acids. Germline V gene data show CDR1 as LGHNA and CDR2 as YNFKEQ. V was clipped by 4 bases and J by 6 bases, with 10 bases between them. CDR3 protein: CASSPTRPNEQFF. The DNA of the CDR3 is TGTGCCAGCAGCCCTACGAGGCCCAATGAGCAGTTCTTC.

The V gene is TRBV19, the J gene TRBJ2-7; 10 bases match TRBD1. The CDR3 contains 16 residues. The germline V gene encodes CDR1 LNHDA and CDR2 SQIVND (reference sequence). J was trimmed by 6 bases and V by 5 bases; bases with no gene match: 13. The CDR3 sequence: CASSQLGRDRGSEQYF. CDR3 in DNA: TGTGCCAGTAGTCAACTCGGCCGGGACAGGGGATCCGAGCAGTACTTC.

The rearrangement uses TRBV30 and TRBJ1-5; D may be TRBD1 (6 bases). The CDR3 consists of 14 residues. The V end lost 5 bases, the J end lost 3 bases, and 14 bases lay between the germline ends. Germline V gives CDR1 GTSNPN, CDR2 SVGIG (reference sequence). The CDR3 sequence: CAWARGGINQPQHF. The CDR3 DNA reads as TGTGCCTGGGCGAGAGGGGGGATCAATCAGCCCCAGCATTTT.

The chain uses TRBV13 and TRBJ2-1; no definite D call. CDR1 PRHDT and CDR2 FYEKMQ come from the germline V gene (reference sequence). V lost 1 base to trimming and J lost 9 bases, with 4 bases between them. There are 11 residues in the CDR3. The CDR3 region has the DNA TGTGCCAGCAGCTTAGTCGGTGAGCAGTTCTTC. Translation gives CASSLVGEQFF.

The CDR3 bases are TGTGCCAGCAGTGTCGGAGTCCCCAGATTGTCTTACGAGCAGTACTTC. It specifies CASSVGVPRLSYEQYF. The V call is TRBV2, the J call TRBJ2-7; the D is unclear. The CDR3 spans 16 residues. V was shortened by 4 bases and J by 4 bases, with 20 bases between the two germline ends. Germline V lookup: CDR1 SNHLY, CDR2 FYNNEI.

CDR3 residues: CASSLRGAEDEQYF. DNA for the CDR3: TGTGCCAGCTCACTCCGGGGGGCTGAGGACGAGCAGTACTTC. The gene calls are TRBV18 and TRBJ2-7; D perhaps matches TRBD2 (7 bases). The CDR3 runs to 14 residues. The V and J ends lost 4 bases and 5 bases respectively, with 15 bases between them. Germline lookup yields CDR1 KGHSH and CDR2 LQKENI.

The chain recombines TRBV6-1 with TRBJ1-1; D gene unclear. V lost 7 bases to trimming and J lost 0 bases, with 9 bases between them. The CDR3 runs 13 residues. Germline CDR1 reads MNHNS; CDR2 reads SASEGT. The CDR3 nucleotides read TGTGCCAGCACCCAAGGGCTGAACACTGAAGCTTTCTTT. Protein: CASTQGLNTEAFF.

The chain has TRBV6-4 and TRBJ1-1, with TRBD1 matching over 7 bases. CDR1 MRHNA and CDR2 SNTAGT come from the germline V gene. The CDR3 loop spans 15 amino acids. V dropped 5 bases and J dropped 0; count of bases not matched to a gene: 6. The CDR3 DNA follows: TGTGCCAGCAGTAGGGACAGTGCCCTGAACACTGAAGCTTTCTTT. Protein: CASSRDSALNTEAFF.

This chain connects TRBV10-3 to TRBJ1-2; tentative D call: TRBD1 (5 bases). Trimming left V 6 bases short and J 7 bases short, with 12 bases between. Germline lookup yields CDR1 ENHRY and CDR2 SYGVKD. The CDR3 spans 12 residues. The CDR3 nucleotides read TGTGCCATCAGCCAGGGAGGTTCTGGCTACACCTTC. Protein sequence: CAISQGGSGYTF.

The J gene is TRBJ2-7, the V gene TRBV11-2; D gene ambiguous. V shed 0 bases and J shed 0 bases, with 6 bases lying between them. The CDR3 sequence is 14 residues long. CDR1 is SGHAT, CDR2 FQNNGV, per germline. The CDR3 DNA reads TGTGCCAGCAGCTTAGATCCGAGCTCCTACGAGCAGTACTTC. Protein sequence: CASSLDPSSYEQYF.

The rearrangement links TRBV27 to TRBJ1-5; no clear D. V was shortened by 5 bases and J by 3 bases, with 14 bases between the two germline ends. This CDR3 is 15 amino acids long. Germline values: CDR1 MNHEY, CDR2 SMNVEV (reference sequence). The CDR3 DNA sequence: TGTGCCAGCAGTCCTCTCGCGGTTGCCAATCAGCCCCAGCATTTT. This gives the protein CASSPLAVANQPQHF.

V is TRBV5-1 and J is TRBJ2-1; D is perhaps TRBD1 (6 bases). With 4 bases removed from V and 0 bases from J, the gap between germline ends came to 8 bases. Germline lookup yields CDR1 SGHRS and CDR2 YFSETQ. There are 14 residues in the CDR3. The CDR3 reads CASSRDISYNEQFF. The CDR3 coding sequence is TGCGCCAGCAGCAGGGACATCTCCTACAATGAGCAGTTCTTC.

The gene calls are TRBV5-5 and TRBJ2-1; 10 positions match TRBD2. Germline V gene sequence: CDR1 SGHKS, CDR2 YYEKEE (reference sequence). There are 14 residues in the CDR3. J lost 9 bases, V lost 5 bases, and 8 bases had no gene match. CDR3: CASSPGLAPSEQFF. The CDR3, as DNA: TGTGCCAGCAGTCCGGGACTAGCGCCCAGTGAGCAGTTCTTC.

The chain employs TRBV6-4 and TRBJ2-2, with D maybe TRBD1 (6 bases). Looked up from germline, CDR1 is MRHNA and CDR2 is SNTAGT. The CDR3 covers 14 residues. V lost 0 bases and J lost 4, with 6 bases in between. CDR3: CASSDSGATGELFF. In DNA, the CDR3 is TGTGCCAGCAGTGACTCGGGGGCCACCGGGGAGCTGTTTTTT.

The rearrangement uses TRBV7-8 and TRBJ2-7; perhaps TRBD2 as D (6 bases). The CDR3 totals 16 residues. Germline CDR1 SGHVS, CDR2 FQNEAQ. The V end was cut by 5 bases, the J end by 0 bases, with 17 bases between. CDR3 in amino acids: CASSPRGRANSYEQYF. CDR3 bases: TGTGCCAGCAGCCCCCGGGGGAGAGCTAACTCCTACGAGCAGTACTTC.

This clone has only one observation. The chain links TRBV7-2 to TRBJ2-1; 7 bases are a match to TRBD1. CDR3 size: 16 residues. V gave up 5 bases and J gave up 0 bases; unmatched junction bases: 7. Germline V gene sequence: CDR1 SGHTA, CDR2 FQGNSA. The CDR3 region has the DNA TGTGCCAGCAGCCCCCGGACAGGAAGCTCCTACAATGAGCAGTTCTTC. Amino acid sequence: CASSPRTGSSYNEQFF.

In this sample, this clone turned up a few times. The chain links TRBV30 to TRBJ2-7; D remains unclear. CDR1 GTSNPN and CDR2 SVGIG come from the germline V gene (reference sequence). The CDR3 runs 13 residues. V lost 0 bases and J 0 bases, leaving 6 bases between the germline ends. The CDR3: CAWSVHFSYEQYF. The CDR3 DNA sequence: TGTGCCTGGAGTGTACACTTCTCCTACGAGCAGTACTTC.

The CDR3 DNA reads as TGTGCCAGCAGTTTACTTATGTATCCGGGACAGGGGTATCAGCCCCAGCATTTT. Protein product: CASSLLMYPGQGYQPQHF. V gene TRBV28 combines with J gene TRBJ1-5, with TRBD1 matching over 10 bases. The CDR3 consists of 18 residues. The germline CDR1 and CDR2 sequences are MDHEN and SYDVKM. The J segment lost 5 bases and the V segment lost 2 bases, leaving 12 bases of the junction unmatched.

The V and J genes are TRBV28 and TRBJ2-1; 7 bases align to TRBD2. The junction had 11 bases not matched to a gene; V was cut back by 5 bases and J by 4 bases. Germline V gene lookup returns CDR1 MDHEN and CDR2 SYDVKM. The CDR3 loop spans 16 amino acids. The CDR3 DNA sequence: TGTGCCAGCAGTCCGCCAGCGGGAACGGGGTACAATGAGCAGTTCTTC. Protein sequence: CASSPPAGTGYNEQFF.

CDR3 residues: CASSLQDRYQETQYF. CDR3 bases: TGTGCCAGCAGCTTACAAGACAGGTACCAAGAGACCCAGTACTTC. The chain is built from TRBV7-2 and TRBJ2-5; TRBD1 might be the D (6 bases). Trimming stripped 2 bases from V and 0 bases from J, with 10 bases between. The CDR3 is 15 amino acids. The germline V gene has CDR1 SGHTA and CDR2 FQGNSA.

The chain uses TRBV5-1 and TRBJ2-3; 11 nucleotides agree with TRBD2. The germline CDR1 and CDR2 sequences are SGHRS and YFSETQ. V lost 2 bases, J lost 4 bases, and 6 bases stayed unmatched. The CDR3 totals 16 residues. CDR3 in amino acids: CASSLVAGGPADTQYF. DNA for the CDR3: TGCGCCAGCAGCTTAGTAGCGGGGGGGCCGGCAGATACGCAGTATTTT.

CDR3 coding DNA: TGTGCCAGCAGTCCGGGCGAGGGGGACACCGGGGAGCTGTTTTTT. It yields the protein CASSPGEGDTGELFF. J is TRBJ2-2 and V is TRBV6-4; perhaps TRBD1 as D (6 bases). The CDR3 is 15 amino acids. Trimming removed 5 bases from V and 3 bases from J, with 13 bases in between. The V gene's germline CDR1 is MRHNA and CDR2 SNTAGT.

This clone was observed a single time. The chain uses TRBV4-1 and TRBJ2-2, with 7 bases that match TRBD1. After removal of 3 bases from V and 2 bases from J, the junction contained 6 bases not matched to a gene. The CDR3 has 16 residues. Germline CDR1 and CDR2: MGHRA and YSYEKL. The CDR3 DNA is TGCGCCAGCAGCCATTCCGGGACAGCTAACACCGGGGAGCTGTTTTTT. Amino acid sequence: CASSHSGTANTGELFF.

This clone was detected only a few times. The rearrangement uses TRBV29-1 and TRBJ1-2, with D possibly being TRBD1 (5 bases). The CDR3 consists of 12 residues. V was pared by 3 bases and J by 2 bases, with 7 bases between. Germline V gives CDR1 SQVTM, CDR2 ANQGSEA. CDR3 sequence: CSVETDNYGYTF. The DNA of the CDR3 is TGCAGCGTTGAGACAGACAACTATGGCTACACCTTC.